The next 9 T cell receptor beta chains were all read from a single sample in a study of T cell responses to AZD1222 COVID-19 vaccine. Clones were read by immunoSEQ multiplex PCR, and TCRdb kept only the in-frame ones, dropping some. Here the sample spans 120,000 to 150,000 clones, around four fifths being singletons. The input for sequencing was peripheral blood, taken on day 0 of MenACWY control vaccination. Source of these receptors: an adult in good health.

This clone was counted a few times. V gene TRBV12-1 combines with J gene TRBJ1-3. TRBV12-1 is listed as a pseudogene. The CDR3 extends over 15 amino acids. The CDR3, as DNA: TGTGCCAGCAGCTTTGGGACCCCCCACCGGTACACCATATATTTT. Encoded protein: CASSFGTPHRYTIYF.

The chain carries TRBV5-1 and TRBJ1-6; 7 bases map to TRBD1. V was clipped by 0 bases and J by 9 bases; unmatched bases: 9. The CDR3 covers 16 residues. Germline loops: CDR1 SGHRS, CDR2 YFSETQ. CDR3 coding DNA: TGCGCCAGCAGCTTGGGGGCAGGGACAGACTTTTCACCCCTCCACTTT. Amino acid sequence: CASSLGAGTDFSPLHF.

The gene calls are TRBV28 and TRBJ2-3, with D possibly matching TRBD1 (6 bases). Per germline, CDR1 MDHEN and CDR2 SYDVKM. The CDR3 spans 15 residues. The ends were cut back, 9 bases at V and 0 bases at J, with 16 bases in the middle. The CDR3 region has the DNA TGTGCCAGTCTCCCCGGGACATTGAGCACAGATACGCAGTATTTT. Its translation is CASLPGTLSTDTQYF.

This chain uses TRBV29-1 with TRBJ2-5; 7 bases agree with TRBD2. Per the germline V gene, CDR1 is SQVTM and CDR2 is ANQGSEA. V shed 3 bases and J 1 base; nucleotides not matched to a gene: 2. The CDR3 sequence is 13 residues long. The CDR3 region has the DNA TGCAGCGTTGAGTGGGGGGGCCAAGAGACCCAGTACTTC. Its translation is CSVEWGGQETQYF.

The V gene is TRBV3-1 (or the pseudogene TRBV3-2), the J gene TRBJ1-1; D call uncertain. Trimming left V 3 bases short and J 3 bases short, with 14 bases between. The germline CDR1 and CDR2 sequences are LGHDT and YNNKEL (reference sequence). CDR3 size: 15 residues. For the CDR3, the DNA is TGTGCCAGCAGCCAGTGGGCAAGTGAGGACACTGAAGCTTTCTTT. Its protein product is CASSQWASEDTEAFF.

The chain recombines TRBV6-4 with TRBJ1-1; D is uncertain. The germline V gene has CDR1 MRHNA and CDR2 SNTAGT. CDR3 length: 16 amino acids. V was cut by 6 bases and J by 4 bases, with 21 bases left in between. CDR3 region: CASSPLLEDGITEAFF. The CDR3 DNA reads as TGTGCCAGCAGCCCCCTTCTGGAGGACGGGATCACTGAAGCTTTCTTT.

The rearrangement joins TRBV9 to TRBJ2-7; 7 positions match TRBD1. Germline CDR1 SGDLS, CDR2 YYNGEE. Losses at the gene ends were 0 bases for V and 1 base for J; bases not matched to a gene: 4. This CDR3 is 15 amino acids long. This chain's CDR3 is CASSVATRGSYEQYF. CDR3 nucleotides: TGTGCCAGCAGCGTAGCTACCAGGGGGTCCTACGAGCAGTACTTC.

In its sample, this clone was seen once. In DNA form, the CDR3 reads TGTGCCACCAGCAGGTCCTCTTGGGGCTCTGGAAACACCATATATTTT. Translation: CATSRSSWGSGNTIYF. J is TRBJ1-3 and V is TRBV15; no clear D. V was trimmed by 3 bases and J by 0 bases, leaving 12 bases between them. Per the germline V gene, CDR1 is LNHNV and CDR2 is YYDKDF (reference sequence). This CDR3 contains 16 residues.

The genes are TRBV28 and TRBJ1-1; no clear D gene. Germline loops: CDR1 MDHEN, CDR2 SYDVKM. CDR3 size: 11 residues. The V end lost 5 bases, the J end lost 8 bases, and 9 bases lay between the germline ends. The DNA of the CDR3 is TGTGCCAGCAGTCGGTTGAGGGAAGCTTTCTTT. Amino acids: CASSRLREAFF. The full variable domain, rest sourced from reference TRBV28 and TRBJ1-1, is DVKVTQSSRYLVKRTGEKVFLECVQDMDHENMFWYRQDPGLGLRLIYFSYDVKMKEKGDIPEGYSVSREKKERFSLILESASTNQTSMYLCASSRLREAFFGQGTRLTVV.